This entry concerns a single T cell receptor beta chain. This clone is a singleton in its sample. Its recognized antigen is unknown. Per-base quality was not reported, and no clone a single base away is much larger than it. The entry originates in a study of T cells in localized non-small cell lung cancer (TCRdb year 2020). Regarding the research as a whole: T cell repertoires of a few hundred early-stage NSCLC patients were analyzed, with tumors being compared against uninvolved tumor-adjacent lungs. The cohort consisted of under 300 treatment-naive NSCLC patients whose localized lung tumors had been resected. NSCLC patients had a mean age of roughly 64 years, and 129 were male and nearly 110 female.

At diagnosis, tumor, uninvolved tumor-adjacent lung and peripheral blood were collected and then preserved as a mix of FFPE and fresh-frozen material. For TCR repertoire profiling, blood samples were analyzed as peripheral blood mononuclear cells. TCR beta CDR3 regions were sequenced from DNA using the immunoSEQ Assay. The published analysis was carried out like this. T cell density was computed as TCR beta template counts normalized to usable DNA estimated by amplifying housekeeping genes. Richness was estimated using the preseqR package, with extrapolation to 400,000 templates for PBMC samples and to 120,000 templates for tissue samples. Clonality was taken to be one minus Pielou's evenness. Tissue-enriched TCRs were identified through differential abundance testing performed on productive amino-acid clonotypes, with a minimum total count of 5 and an alpha of 0.1. The Jaccard Index and the Morisita Overlap Index were used to measure repertoire overlap between compartments. GLIPH grouped TCR beta CDR3s together with public tetramer-defined viral CDR3s, and a viral motif had to include at least three viral sequences and show V-gene enrichment. What TCRdb holds here is the immuneACCESS table cut down to in-frame rearrangements. Part of the clones is not present; checked against another copy, under half of the missing clones reflect an unresolved V gene, and the others are unexplained. Clone size and the V and J calls come from that table; the DNA yielded D and trimming. The sample yields approximately 26,000 clones; 85% to 95% were counted once. The ten top clones hold over 3.5% of the sample.

Overall study results and their limits: Uninvolved tumor-adjacent lung showed the highest T cell clonality, higher than tumor, which suggests more focused antigenic responses in the uninvolved tumor-adjacent lung. Because multi-region tumor sequencing was not performed, intratumor heterogeneity could not be ruled out. Of the top 100 tumor clones, a median of 57 were detected in paired uninvolved adjacent lung; roughly 29 were also among that lung's top 100. Longer overall survival was associated with higher blood T cell density, whereas shorter survival was associated with higher adjacent-lung clonality. Since the design was exploratory, TCR variables were selected using unadjusted p-values with no false-discovery rate correction.

Sequencing used peripheral blood, obtained before any cancer treatment. This TCR was recovered from an older female donor with stage II squamous cell lung carcinoma.

The CDR3 reads as follows: CASTNRGINSPLHF. The DNA sequence follows: TGTGCCAGCACAAACAGGGGTATAAATTCACCCCTCCACTTT. This chain is built from TRBV27 and TRBJ1-6, with 7 bases in between that match TRBD1. The germline V end is reduced by 7 bases and the J end by 7 bases; junction bases left unmatched: 7. Its CDR3 holds 14 amino acids, cysteine through phenylalanine. The kept DNA is CDR3 alone, 42 bases in frame from the first base. The germline V gene (reference sequence) gives CDR1 as MNHEY and CDR2 as SMNVEV.